This entry lists 2 T cell receptor beta chains sequenced from one sample in a study of T cells in Graves' hyperthyroidism and ophthalmopathy. Template material for amplifying TCR beta CDR3 regions consisted of RNA transcripts. HTBI primers were the set used in a first-round RT-PCR of the TCR CDR3. Via MiXCR, TCRdb re-called the multiplex PCR reads, giving one row per CDR3 protein. This table holds almost 600,000 distinct CDR3 sequences, more than 45% found once. The sample taken for sequencing was peripheral blood or thyroid tissue (not recorded which). The origin of the receptors is a woman aged 18-29 years with Graves' hyperthyroidism.

The rearrangement joins TRBV29-1 to TRBJ2-3; weak D call: TRBD1 (6 bases). CDR3 size: 15 residues. Trimming removed 5 bases from V and 0 bases from J, with 15 bases in between. CDR1 is SQVTM, CDR2 ANQGSEA, per germline. Here the CDR3 DNA reads TGCAGCGTTATTCCGCAGGGGCTCAGCACAGATACGCAGTATTTT. This translates into CSVIPQGLSTDTQYF.

A note on this clonotype: This may be a read error: a much more frequent sequence differs by one nucleotide. The V and J genes are TRBV15 and TRBJ1-5; the D is unclear. The CDR3 contains 16 residues. Germline values: CDR1 LNHNV, CDR2 YYDKDF (reference sequence). CDR3 coding DNA: TGTGCCACCAGCAGAGAAGGTCCCCATAGCACTCAGCCCCAGCATTTT. This codes for CATSREGPHSTQPQHF.